This T cell receptor (beta chain) was recorded in a study of blood T cell repertoires in COVID-19. Overall study: Spain, Italy and the United States supplied samples that represented acute and convalescent COVID-19.

Participant age was roughly 18 to 95 years, and participants resided in approximately 24 US areas. Donors were grouped by their self-reported clinical history. A PCR-confirmed or clinician-diagnosed COVID-19 case had contacted exposed participants within 2 weeks of entry. Trimming shortened V by 0 bases and J by 2 bases, and 8 bases separated the two germline ends. This CDR3 spans 14 amino acids. Germline CDR1 PRHDT, CDR2 FYEKMQ (reference sequence). Clones were sequenced by immunoSEQ multiplex PCR, and TCRdb holds only the in-frame ones, with some missing. The repertoire has 400,000 to 500,000 clones, around nine tenths of them found once; the top ten carry approximately 1.5%.

The rearrangement joins TRBV13 to TRBJ2-7; perhaps TRBD1 as D (5 bases). The TCR comes from a woman in her late teens or twenties who had been exposed to COVID-19. Specimen: PBMCs or T cells enriched from blood (not recorded which). Written as DNA, the CDR3 is TGTGCCAGCAGCTTAGGCCAGGGCCCCTACGAGCAGTACTTC. It specifies CASSLGQGPYEQYF.